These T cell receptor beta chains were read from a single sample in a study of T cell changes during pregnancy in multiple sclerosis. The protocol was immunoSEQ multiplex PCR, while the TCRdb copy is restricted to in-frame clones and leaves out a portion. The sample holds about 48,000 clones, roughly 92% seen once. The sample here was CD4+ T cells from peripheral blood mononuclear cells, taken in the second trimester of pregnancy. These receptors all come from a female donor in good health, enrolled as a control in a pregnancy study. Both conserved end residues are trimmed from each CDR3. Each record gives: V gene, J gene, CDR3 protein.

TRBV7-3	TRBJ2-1	ASSPQTSGIHEQF
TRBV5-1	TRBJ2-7	ASSPRQGASYEQY
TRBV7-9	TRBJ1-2	ASSETGNYGYT
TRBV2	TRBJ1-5	ASSEVGQGSQPQH
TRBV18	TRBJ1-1	ASSPPLAGPEAEAF
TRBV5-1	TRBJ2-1	ASSLPGRAGEQF
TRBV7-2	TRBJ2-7	ASSRGLAGNEQY
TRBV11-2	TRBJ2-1	ASSSDRGLI
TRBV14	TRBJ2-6	ASSPPGSGANVLT
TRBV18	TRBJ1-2	ASSPEGQGSGYT
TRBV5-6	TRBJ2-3	ASSSRTGTTDTQY
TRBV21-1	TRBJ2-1	ASSKDVEYNEQF
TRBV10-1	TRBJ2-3	ASSERLAGPGGTDTQY
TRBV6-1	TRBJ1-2	ASRSTGAYGYT
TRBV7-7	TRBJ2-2	ASSLVNSGGELF
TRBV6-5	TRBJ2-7	ASSYSQGAYEQY
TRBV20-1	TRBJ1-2	SAERWSGYT
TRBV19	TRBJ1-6	ATRTGGGYNSPLH
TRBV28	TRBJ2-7	ASSLLAGGLVEQY
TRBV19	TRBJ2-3	ASSMVGGTDTQY
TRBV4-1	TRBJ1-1	ASSQSFYEANTEAF
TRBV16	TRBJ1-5	ASSPGGGRSGNQPQH
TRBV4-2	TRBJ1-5	ASSQAGQPQH
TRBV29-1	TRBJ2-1	SVPHPTSGRAYNEQF
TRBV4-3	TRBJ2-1	ASSHVTRGLADEQF
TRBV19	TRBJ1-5	ASTRGQGNSNQPQH
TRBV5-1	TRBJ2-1	ASSSALSLAGIEQF
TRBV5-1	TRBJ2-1	ASSHGQGVENEQF
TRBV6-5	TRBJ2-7	ASSHFDRGAYEQY
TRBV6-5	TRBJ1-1	ASSYGGIVTEAF
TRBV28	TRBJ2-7	ASSRSSGPGIYEQY
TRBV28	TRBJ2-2	ASKGLTGGPGELF
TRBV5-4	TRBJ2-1	ASSKGQGGDEQF
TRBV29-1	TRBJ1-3	SVGLGDSGNTIY
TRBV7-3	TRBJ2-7	ASSNGQRSEQY
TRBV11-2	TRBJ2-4	ASSFGTGGYKNIQY